This T cell receptor beta chain was recorded in a study of early T cells in non-severe SARS-CoV-2 infection (dated by TCRdb to the early 2020s). Study-level background: Because TCR sequencing was done on bulk RNA from unsorted whole blood, the alpha and beta chains could not be paired. General findings and caveats noted by the study authors: VDJdb matching was skewed toward anti-spike CD8 responses and likely underestimated virus-specific expansions by missing private and CD4 specificities.

This clonotype appeared many times. No antigen is known for it. It has no much larger one-base neighbor in the sample; base qualities were not kept. Libraries were made using 5' RACE. The instrument was a NextSeq 500. The TCR library protocol attached unique molecular identifiers to individual cDNA molecules to correct for sequencing error and PCR bias. TCR alpha and beta chains were both sequenced, and the abundances of alpha and beta sequences in each sample were closely correlated with each other. Per the authors' processing: Decombinator V4 was used to annotate TCR sequences for V gene, J gene and CDR3. TCRs were defined as expanded if a significant change between any two time points was detected under a Poisson model with p below 0.0001. Abundances of TCRs were expressed as counts per million after normalisation to the total number of TCRs sequenced in each sample. VDJdb, accessed 1 November 2021, was searched for CMV, EBV and SARS-CoV-2 annotated TCRs, excluding TCRs annotated for multiple antigens. TCRdb reprocessed the public reads (quality trimming at Q25 with fastp, clone calling with MiXCR) and kept in-frame beta chains. Rows are combined by CDR3 protein, so each entry shows the most common genes and DNA. TCRdb, not the authors, supplied the V and J calls. Counted in this sample were under 70,000 distinct CDR3 sequences; around 10% of them appeared once. 3.5% to 4.5% of the sample is held by the ten biggest clonotypes.

The study was a case-control design nested within a healthcare worker cohort in London, UK, with weekly nasopharyngeal swab PCR tests and blood sampling. Healthcare workers were enrolled in the week of the UK lockdown, from 23 to 31 March 2020, and were followed every week for up to roughly 16 weeks. Sequencing used whole blood. The TCR was taken from an adult who was a healthcare worker with PCR-confirmed SARS-CoV-2 infection or an uninfected control (not recorded which).

In nucleotide form, the sequence is TGTGCCAGTAGTACCGTCATGCAAAATCAGCCCCAGCATTTT. The encoded protein is CASSTVMQNQPQHF. Recombination linked TRBV19 to TRBJ1-5; the D gene is unclear. V loses 4 bases of germline sequence and J loses 4 bases, and the interval between the two ends is 11 bases. According to the germline V gene (reference sequence), CDR1 reads LNHDA and CDR2 reads SQIVND. From cysteine to phenylalanine, the CDR3 is 14 amino acids long. Only the CDR3 portion is preserved as DNA: 42 bases, with reading frame beginning at the first base.